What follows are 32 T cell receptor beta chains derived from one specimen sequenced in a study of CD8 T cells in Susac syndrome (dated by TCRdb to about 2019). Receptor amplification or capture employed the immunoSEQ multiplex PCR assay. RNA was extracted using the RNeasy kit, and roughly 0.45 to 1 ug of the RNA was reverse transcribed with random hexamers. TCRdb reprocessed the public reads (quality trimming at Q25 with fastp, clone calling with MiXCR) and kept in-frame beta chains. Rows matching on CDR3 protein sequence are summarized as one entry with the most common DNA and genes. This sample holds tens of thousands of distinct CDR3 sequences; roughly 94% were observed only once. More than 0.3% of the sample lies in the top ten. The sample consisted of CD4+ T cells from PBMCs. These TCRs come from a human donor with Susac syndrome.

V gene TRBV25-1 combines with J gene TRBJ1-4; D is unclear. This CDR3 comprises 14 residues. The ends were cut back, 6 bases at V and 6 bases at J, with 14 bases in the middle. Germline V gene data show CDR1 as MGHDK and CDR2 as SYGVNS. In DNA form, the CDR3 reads TGTGCCAGCAGCCAAGCGGGTAGAGATGAAAAACTGTTTTTT. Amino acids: CASSQAGRDEKLFF. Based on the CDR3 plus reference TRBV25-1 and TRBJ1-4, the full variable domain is EADIYQTPRYLVIGTGKKITLECSQTMGHDKMYWYQQDPGMELHLIHYSYGVNSTEKGDLSSESTVSRIRTEHFPLTLESARPSHTSQYLCASSQAGRDEKLFFGSGTQLSVL.

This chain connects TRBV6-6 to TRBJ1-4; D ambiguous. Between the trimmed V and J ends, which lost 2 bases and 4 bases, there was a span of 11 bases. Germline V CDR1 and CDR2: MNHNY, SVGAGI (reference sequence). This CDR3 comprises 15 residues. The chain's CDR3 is CASSYPGWGNEKLFF. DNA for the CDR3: TGTGCCAGCAGTTACCCCGGGTGGGGTAATGAAAAACTGTTTTTT.

CDR3 sequence (DNA): TGTGCCAGCAGTCATCTAGCGGGGGGAAACAATGAGCAGTTCTTC. Translating it yields CASSHLAGGNNEQFF. This chain joins TRBV25-1 and TRBJ2-1; the match to TRBD2 covers 11 bases. Looked up from germline, CDR1 is MGHDK and CDR2 is SYGVNS. CDR3 size: 15 residues. The V segment lost 5 bases and the J segment 5 bases; nucleotides outside the gene matches: 5.

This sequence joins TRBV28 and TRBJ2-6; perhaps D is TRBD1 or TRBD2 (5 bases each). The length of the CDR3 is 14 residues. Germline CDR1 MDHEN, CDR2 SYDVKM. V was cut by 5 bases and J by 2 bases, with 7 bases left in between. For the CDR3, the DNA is TGTGCCAGCAGTCGGGACGCTGGGGCCAACGTCCTGACTTTC. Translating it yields CASSRDAGANVLTF.

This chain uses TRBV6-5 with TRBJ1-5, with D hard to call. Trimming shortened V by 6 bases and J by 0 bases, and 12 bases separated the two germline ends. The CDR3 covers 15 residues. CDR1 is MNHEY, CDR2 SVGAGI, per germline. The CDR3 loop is CASRRSENSNQPQHF. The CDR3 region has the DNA TGTGCCAGCAGAAGATCGGAAAATAGCAATCAGCCCCAGCATTTT.

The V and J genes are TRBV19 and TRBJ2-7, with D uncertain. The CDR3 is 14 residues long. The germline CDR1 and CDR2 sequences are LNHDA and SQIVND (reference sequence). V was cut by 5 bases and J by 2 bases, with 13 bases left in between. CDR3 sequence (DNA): TGTGCCAGTAGTGGGCAAGTTCCCCCCTACGAGCAGTACTTC. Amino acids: CASSGQVPPYEQYF.

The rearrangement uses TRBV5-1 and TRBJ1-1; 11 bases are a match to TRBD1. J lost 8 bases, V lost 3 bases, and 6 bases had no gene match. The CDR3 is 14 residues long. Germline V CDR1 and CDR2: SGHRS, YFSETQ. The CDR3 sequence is CASSSDRGQWEAFF. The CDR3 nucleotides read TGCGCCAGCAGCTCGGACAGGGGGCAGTGGGAAGCTTTCTTT.

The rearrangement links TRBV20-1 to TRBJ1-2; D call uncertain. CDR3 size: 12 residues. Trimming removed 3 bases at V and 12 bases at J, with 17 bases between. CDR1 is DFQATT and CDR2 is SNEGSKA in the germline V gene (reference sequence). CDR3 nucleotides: TGCAGTGCTAGGGTAACGAAAGTTCTCCACACCTTC. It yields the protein CSARVTKVLHTF.

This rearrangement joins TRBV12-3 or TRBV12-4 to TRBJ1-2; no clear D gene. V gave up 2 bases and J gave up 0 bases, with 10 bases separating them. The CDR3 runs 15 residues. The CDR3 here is CASSLRGSANYGYTF. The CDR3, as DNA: TGTGCCAGCAGTTTACGGGGATCCGCTAACTATGGCTACACCTTC.

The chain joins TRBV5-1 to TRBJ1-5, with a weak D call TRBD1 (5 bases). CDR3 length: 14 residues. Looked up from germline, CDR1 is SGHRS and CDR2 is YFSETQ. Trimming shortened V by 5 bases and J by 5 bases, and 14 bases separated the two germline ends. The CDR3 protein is CASSMDGADQPQHF. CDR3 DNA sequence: TGCGCCAGCAGTATGGACGGGGCTGATCAGCCCCAGCATTTT.

This CDR3 is CASSPQGRGGYTF. CDR3 nucleotide sequence: TGTGCCAGCAGTCCACAGGGGAGGGGTGGCTACACCTTC. This chain uses TRBV27 with TRBJ1-2, with 7 positions matching TRBD1. The V gene's germline CDR1 is MNHEY and CDR2 SMNVEV (reference sequence). The CDR3 has 13 amino acids. V gave up 5 bases and J gave up 7 bases; unmatched junction bases: 7.

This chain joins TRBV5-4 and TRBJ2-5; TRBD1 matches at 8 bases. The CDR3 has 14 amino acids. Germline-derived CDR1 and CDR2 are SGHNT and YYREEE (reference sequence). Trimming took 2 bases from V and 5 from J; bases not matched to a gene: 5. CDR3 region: CASSFLTGEETQYF. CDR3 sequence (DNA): TGTGCCAGCAGCTTTCTGACAGGGGAGGAGACCCAGTACTTC.

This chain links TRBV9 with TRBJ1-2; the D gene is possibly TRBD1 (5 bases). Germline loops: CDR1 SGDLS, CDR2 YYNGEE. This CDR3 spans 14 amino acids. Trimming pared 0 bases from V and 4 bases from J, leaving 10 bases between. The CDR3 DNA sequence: TGTGCCAGCAGCGTAGGGGGCTCCGTCTATGGCTACACCTTC. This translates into CASSVGGSVYGYTF.

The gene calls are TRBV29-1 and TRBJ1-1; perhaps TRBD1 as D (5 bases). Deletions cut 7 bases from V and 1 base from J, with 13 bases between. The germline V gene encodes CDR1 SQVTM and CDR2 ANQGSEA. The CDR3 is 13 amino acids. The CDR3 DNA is TGCAGCGCGGCGGGGCCGCCGAACACTGAAGCTTTCTTT. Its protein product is CSAAGPPNTEAFF.

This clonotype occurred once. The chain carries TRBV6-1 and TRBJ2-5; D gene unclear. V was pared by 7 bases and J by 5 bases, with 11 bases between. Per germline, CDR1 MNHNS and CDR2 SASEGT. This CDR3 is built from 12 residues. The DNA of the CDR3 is TGTGCCAGCACCCTGGGAATGGAGACCCAGTACTTC. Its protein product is CASTLGMETQYF.

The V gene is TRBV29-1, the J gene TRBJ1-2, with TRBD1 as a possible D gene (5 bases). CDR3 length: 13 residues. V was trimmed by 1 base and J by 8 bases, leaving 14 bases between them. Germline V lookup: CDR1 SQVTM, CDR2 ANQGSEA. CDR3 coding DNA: TGCAGCGTTGAAGTCGGGCAGGGACGGGGCTACACCTTC. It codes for CSVEVGQGRGYTF.

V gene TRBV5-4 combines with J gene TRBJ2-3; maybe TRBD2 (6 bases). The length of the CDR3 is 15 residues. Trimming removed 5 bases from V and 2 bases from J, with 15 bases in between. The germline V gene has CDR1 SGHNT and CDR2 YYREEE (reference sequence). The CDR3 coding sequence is TGTGCCAGCAGGGGGGAGGCGCTATTCACAGATACGCAGTATTTT. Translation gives CASRGEALFTDTQYF.

For the CDR3, the DNA is TGTGCCAGCAGCCAAGATGGGGGGAATAATTCACCCCTCCACTTT. Its translation is CASSQDGGNNSPLHF. This chain links TRBV3-1 with TRBJ1-6, with D tentatively TRBD1 (5 bases). The CDR3 runs to 15 residues. In germline, CDR1 is LGHDT, CDR2 YNNKEL (reference sequence). V was cut by 0 bases and J by 5 bases, with 8 bases left in between. Based on the CDR3 plus reference TRBV3-1 and TRBJ1-6, the full variable domain is DTAVSQTPKYLVTQMGNDKSIKCEQNLGHDTMYWYKQDSKKFLKIMFSYNNKELIINETVPNRFSPKSPDKAHLNLHINSLELGDSAVYFCASSQDGGNNSPLHFGNGTRLTVT.

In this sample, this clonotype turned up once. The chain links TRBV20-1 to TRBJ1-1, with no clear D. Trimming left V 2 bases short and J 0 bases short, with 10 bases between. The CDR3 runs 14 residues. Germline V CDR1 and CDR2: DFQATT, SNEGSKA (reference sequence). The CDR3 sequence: CSARPLVLNTEAFF. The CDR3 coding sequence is TGCAGTGCTAGACCTTTGGTGTTGAACACTGAAGCTTTCTTT.

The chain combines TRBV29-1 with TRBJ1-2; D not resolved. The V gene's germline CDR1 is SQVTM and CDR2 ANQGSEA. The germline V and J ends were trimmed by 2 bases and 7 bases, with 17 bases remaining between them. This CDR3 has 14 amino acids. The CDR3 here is CSVEPPISHTGYTF. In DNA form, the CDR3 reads TGCAGCGTTGAACCCCCAATTTCCCACACTGGCTACACCTTC.

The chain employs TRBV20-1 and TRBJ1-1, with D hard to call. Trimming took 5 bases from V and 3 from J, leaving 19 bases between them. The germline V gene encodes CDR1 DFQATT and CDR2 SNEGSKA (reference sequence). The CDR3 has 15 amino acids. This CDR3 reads CSADGWLGRDTEAFF. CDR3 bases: TGCAGTGCTGACGGATGGCTGGGTCGGGACACTGAAGCTTTCTTT.

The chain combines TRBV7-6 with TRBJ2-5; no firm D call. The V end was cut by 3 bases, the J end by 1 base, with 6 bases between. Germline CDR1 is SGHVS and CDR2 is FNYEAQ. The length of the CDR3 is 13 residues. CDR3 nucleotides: TGTGCCAGCAGCTTCTGGCCCCAAGAGACCCAGTACTTC. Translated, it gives CASSFWPQETQYF.

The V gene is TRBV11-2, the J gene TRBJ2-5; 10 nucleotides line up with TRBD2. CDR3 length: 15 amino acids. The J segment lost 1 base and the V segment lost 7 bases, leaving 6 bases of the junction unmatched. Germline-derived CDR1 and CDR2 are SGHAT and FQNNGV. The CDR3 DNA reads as TGTGCCAGCACTCGGAGCGGGGGGGCCCAAGAGACCCAGTACTTC. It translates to CASTRSGGAQETQYF.

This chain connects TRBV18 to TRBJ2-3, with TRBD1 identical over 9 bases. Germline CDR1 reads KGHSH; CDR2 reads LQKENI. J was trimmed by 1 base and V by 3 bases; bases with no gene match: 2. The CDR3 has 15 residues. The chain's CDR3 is CASSPRDRGTDTQYF. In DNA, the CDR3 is TGTGCCAGCTCACCGCGGGACAGGGGCACAGATACGCAGTATTTT.

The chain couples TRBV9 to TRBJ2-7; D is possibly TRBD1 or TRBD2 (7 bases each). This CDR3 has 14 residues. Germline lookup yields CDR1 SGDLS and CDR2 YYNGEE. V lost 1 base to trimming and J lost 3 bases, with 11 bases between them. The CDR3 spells CASSVQGEGYEQYF. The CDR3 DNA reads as TGTGCCAGCAGCGTACAGGGGGAGGGCTACGAGCAGTACTTC.

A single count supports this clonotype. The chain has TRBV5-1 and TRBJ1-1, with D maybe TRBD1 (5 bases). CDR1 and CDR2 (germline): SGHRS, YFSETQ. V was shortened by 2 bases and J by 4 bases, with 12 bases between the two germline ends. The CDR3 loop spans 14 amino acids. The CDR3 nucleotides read TGCGCCAGCAGCTTAGACAGCTCCAGCACTGAAGCTTTCTTT. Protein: CASSLDSSSTEAFF.

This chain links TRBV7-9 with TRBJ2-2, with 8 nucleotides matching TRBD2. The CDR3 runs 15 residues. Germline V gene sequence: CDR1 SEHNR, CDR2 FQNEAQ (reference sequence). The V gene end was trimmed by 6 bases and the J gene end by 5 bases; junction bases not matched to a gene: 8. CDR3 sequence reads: CASRREAILTGELFF. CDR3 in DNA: TGTGCCAGCAGGCGGGAGGCTATACTTACCGGGGAGCTGTTTTTT.

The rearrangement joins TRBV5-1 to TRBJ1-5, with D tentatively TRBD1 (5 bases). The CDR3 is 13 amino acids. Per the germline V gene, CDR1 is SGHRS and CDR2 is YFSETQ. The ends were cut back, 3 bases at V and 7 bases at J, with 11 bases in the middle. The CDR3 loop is CASSSGGDQPQHF. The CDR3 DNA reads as TGCGCCAGCAGCTCCGGGGGGGACCAGCCCCAGCATTTT. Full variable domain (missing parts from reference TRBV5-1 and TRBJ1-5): KAGVTQTPRYLIKTRGQQVTLSCSPISGHRSVSWYQQTPGQGLQFLFEYFSETQRNKGNFPGRFSGRQFSNSRSEMNVSTLELGDSALYLCASSSGGDQPQHFGDGTRLSIL.

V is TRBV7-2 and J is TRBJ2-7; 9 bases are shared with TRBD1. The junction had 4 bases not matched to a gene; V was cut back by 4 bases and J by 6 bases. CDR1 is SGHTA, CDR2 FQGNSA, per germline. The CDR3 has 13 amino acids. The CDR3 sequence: CASSYRGRREQYF. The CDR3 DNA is TGTGCCAGCAGCTACAGGGGGCGCCGCGAGCAGTACTTC.

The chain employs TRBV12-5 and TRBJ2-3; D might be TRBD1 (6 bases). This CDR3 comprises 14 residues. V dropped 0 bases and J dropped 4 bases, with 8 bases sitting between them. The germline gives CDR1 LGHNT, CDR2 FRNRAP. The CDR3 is CASGLVGGADTQYF. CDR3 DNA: TGTGCTAGTGGTTTGGTAGGGGGTGCAGATACGCAGTATTTT.

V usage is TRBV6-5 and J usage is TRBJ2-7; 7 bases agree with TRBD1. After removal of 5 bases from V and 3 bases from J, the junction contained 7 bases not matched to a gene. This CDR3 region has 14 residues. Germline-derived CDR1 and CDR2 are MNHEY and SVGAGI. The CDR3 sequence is CASSGQTGFYEQYF. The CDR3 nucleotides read TGTGCCAGCAGTGGCCAGACAGGGTTCTACGAGCAGTACTTC.

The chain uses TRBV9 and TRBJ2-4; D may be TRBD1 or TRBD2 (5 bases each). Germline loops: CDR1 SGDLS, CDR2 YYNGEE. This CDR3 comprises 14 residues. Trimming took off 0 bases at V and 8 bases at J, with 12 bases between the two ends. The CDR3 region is CASSVGGSGDIQYF. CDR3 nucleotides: TGTGCCAGCAGCGTAGGGGGGAGTGGCGACATTCAGTACTTC.